This T cell receptor (beta chain) was identified during a study of blood T cells in healthy people across ages. Primed by a sample-barcoded 5' primer and a J-beta primer mix, a second PCR proceeded for roughly 7 to 11 cycles. The template-switch adaptor, which had 12 random nucleotides, put a tag on each cDNA molecule. Using its own MiXCR run on the 5' RACE reads, TCRdb lists one record per CDR3 protein. Of around 280,000 distinct CDR3 sequences listed, 27% are singletons. This clonotype was recorded many times. The target antigen is unknown. Study-level results: Donor CMV status was unknown, possibly confounding expanded clonotype changes.

Trimming took off 2 bases at V and 4 bases at J, with 12 bases between the two ends. The germline V gene has CDR1 MNHEY and CDR2 SVGEGT. CDR3 length equals 15 residues. The individuals who served as donors were healthy Caucasians living in Russia, aged roughly 6 to 90. For every donor, a draw yielded 7.5 to 10 milliliters of peripheral blood. The sample taken for sequencing was blood. The V and J genes are TRBV6-2 or TRBV6-3 and TRBJ2-1; the D gene is possibly TRBD2 (5 bases). This sequence originates from a woman between 70 and 85 years old in good health. CDR3 DNA sequence: TGTGCCAGCAGTTACGTCAGGAGGACGTACAATGAGCAGTTCTTC. Translated: CASSYVRRTYNEQFF.